These 19 T cell receptor beta chains share one sample of origin, sequenced in a study of response to subunit inactivated influenza vaccine. MiXCR, run by TCRdb on the RT-PCR reads, gives a single entry per CDR3 protein. The data show some 850,000 distinct CDR3 sequences, around 18% seen once. Sample: PBMCs from blood, taken roughly 5 days after vaccination. The receptors here all came from a man in his fifties who received an inactivated influenza vaccine.

This clonotype was recorded at least ten times. V and J are TRBV7-2 and TRBJ2-5, with no clear D. The CDR3 is 12 amino acids. Trimming pared 4 bases from V and 7 bases from J, leaving 10 bases between. CDR1 and CDR2 (germline): SGHTA, FQGNSA. CDR3 coding DNA: TGTGCCAGCAGCTCCTCGAAGGGGACCCAGTACTTC. It encodes CASSSSKGTQYF.

This chain joins TRBV15 and TRBJ2-3; 7 positions agree with TRBD2. The CDR3 contains 15 residues. V was clipped by 1 base and J by 4 bases; unmatched bases: 5. Germline V gene data show CDR1 as LNHNV and CDR2 as YYDKDF (reference sequence). CDR3 sequence (DNA): TGTGCCACCAGCAGAGGCGGGAGAGAGGCAGATACGCAGTATTTT. It translates to CATSRGGREADTQYF. The full variable domain, rest sourced from reference TRBV15 and TRBJ2-3, is DAMVIQNPRYQVTQFGKPVTLSCSQTLNHNVMYWYQQKSSQAPKLLFHYYDKDFNNEADTPDNFQSRRPNTSFCFLDIRSPGLGDTAMYLCATSRGGREADTQYFGPGTRLTVL.

This clonotype was observed a single time. J is TRBJ2-3 and V is TRBV7-8; D ambiguous. The CDR3 loop spans 15 amino acids. Germline CDR1 SGHVS, CDR2 FQNEAQ. V was pared by 1 base and J by 0 bases, with 8 bases between. For the CDR3, the DNA is TGTGCCAGCAGCTTAGAGGCCGCAAGCACAGATACGCAGTATTTT. This codes for CASSLEAASTDTQYF.

The rearrangement uses TRBV20-1 and TRBJ2-3, with 13 nucleotides matching TRBD2. V lost 4 bases and J lost 2; bases outside the gene matches: 6. Germline values: CDR1 DFQATT, CDR2 SNEGSKA (reference sequence). The CDR3 is made up of 16 amino acids. The CDR3 DNA sequence: TGCAGTGCTACTGGTACTAGCGGGAGGGACACAGATACGCAGTATTTT. Its translation is CSATGTSGRDTDTQYF.

This clonotype was counted between two and nine times. The DNA of the CDR3 is TGCGCCAGCAGCTTGGCCCTAGCCGAGGATACGCAGTATTTT. It yields the protein CASSLALAEDTQYF. The chain combines TRBV5-1 with TRBJ2-3; D may be TRBD2 (5 bases). V was clipped by 0 bases and J by 6 bases, with 11 bases between them. The CDR3 sequence is 14 residues long. Germline CDR1 SGHRS, CDR2 YFSETQ.

V usage is TRBV4-3 and J usage is TRBJ2-7; D is ambiguous. Trimming stripped 0 bases from V and 6 bases from J, with 9 bases between. The CDR3 covers 13 residues. CDR1 and CDR2 from the germline V gene are LGHNA and YSLEER. CDR3 region: CASSQDRYTEQYF. The DNA of the CDR3 is TGCGCCAGCAGCCAAGATAGGTATACCGAGCAGTACTTC.

This clonotype has more than one count but fewer than ten. V usage is TRBV7-9 and J usage is TRBJ2-6, with D unclear. V lost 5 bases, J lost 0 bases, and 11 bases lay in between. Germline V CDR1 and CDR2: SEHNR, FQNEAQ (reference sequence). The length of the CDR3 is 16 residues. The CDR3 loop is CASSLDLSSGANVLTF. The CDR3 coding sequence is TGTGCCAGCAGCCTAGACCTTAGCTCTGGGGCCAACGTCCTGACTTTC.

This clonotype turned up a few times. J is TRBJ1-6 and V is TRBV5-5; TRBD1 is a possible D gene (5 bases). Germline V gene data show CDR1 as SGHKS and CDR2 as YYEKEE (reference sequence). V lost 4 bases, J lost 7 bases, and 18 bases lay in between. CDR3 length: 16 residues. Written as DNA, the CDR3 is TGTGCCAGCAGCCCCGTCGGGACCGATCCGAATTCACCCCTCCACTTT. The encoded protein is CASSPVGTDPNSPLHF.

This chain connects TRBV6-1 to TRBJ1-2; D gene unclear. V lost 4 bases to trimming and J lost 2 bases, with 14 bases between them. CDR3 length: 15 amino acids. The V gene's germline CDR1 is MNHNS and CDR2 SASEGT. The chain's CDR3 is CASSGAEGINYGYTF. CDR3 nucleotides: TGTGCCAGCAGTGGGGCGGAGGGTATCAACTATGGCTACACCTTC.

This clonotype has just a few counts. The chain links TRBV20-1 to TRBJ1-5, with D possibly TRBD1 on 5 matching bases. The CDR3 is 15 amino acids. The V gene's germline CDR1 is DFQATT and CDR2 SNEGSKA (reference sequence). Trimming pared 1 base from V and 4 bases from J, leaving 14 bases between. In nucleotides, the CDR3 is TGCAGTGCTAGAGTGCAGCCTGGGGGTAATCAGCCCCAGCATTTT. Translating gives CSARVQPGGNQPQHF.

The chain carries TRBV20-1 and TRBJ1-5, with D maybe TRBD1 (5 bases). With 4 bases removed from V and 5 bases from J, the gap between germline ends came to 12 bases. CDR3 length equals 13 residues. The germline CDR1 and CDR2 sequences are DFQATT and SNEGSKA (reference sequence). CDR3 loop: CSATVRAYQPQHF. The CDR3 DNA is TGCAGTGCTACCGTCAGGGCTTATCAGCCCCAGCATTTT.

The J gene is TRBJ2-7, the V gene TRBV6-2 or TRBV6-3; unclear D gene. From germline, CDR1 is MNHEY and CDR2 SVGEGT. V was clipped by 10 bases and J by 1 base, with 11 bases between them. This CDR3 is built from 12 residues. The CDR3 region is CATRAWSYEQYF. The DNA of the CDR3 is TGTGCCACCCGGGCCTGGTCCTACGAGCAGTACTTC.

The chain carries TRBV6-1 and TRBJ2-2; 9 bases match TRBD1. Looked up from germline, CDR1 is MNHNS and CDR2 is SASEGT. The CDR3 is made up of 19 amino acids. V shed 5 bases and J 3 bases; nucleotides not matched to a gene: 16. CDR3 amino acids: CASSPTGTGSLIDTGELFF. The CDR3 DNA sequence: TGTGCCAGCAGTCCTACCGGGACAGGGTCGTTGATTGACACCGGGGAGCTGTTTTTT.

In its sample, this clonotype was seen many times. The V gene is TRBV20-1, the J gene TRBJ2-3; D possibly corresponds to TRBD2 (6 bases). V was trimmed by 0 bases and J by 2 bases, leaving 12 bases between them. The CDR3 is made up of 15 amino acids. CDR1 DFQATT and CDR2 SNEGSKA come from the germline V gene (reference sequence). The CDR3 DNA reads TGCAGTGCTAGAGATAGCGGCAGATCCACAGATACGCAGTATTTT. Protein product: CSARDSGRSTDTQYF.

Only a few counts were recorded for this clonotype. The V call is TRBV5-6, the J call TRBJ2-7, with no clear D. Germline loops: CDR1 SGHDT, CDR2 YYEEEE. The CDR3 spans 17 residues. V was clipped by 3 bases and J by 2 bases, with 21 bases between them. The CDR3 loop is CASSSSSWGIQTYEQYF. The CDR3 DNA sequence: TGTGCCAGCAGCTCGTCGAGTTGGGGAATCCAAACCTACGAGCAGTACTTC.

The chain has TRBV11-2 and TRBJ2-7, with D possibly being TRBD1 or TRBD2 (5 bases each). The CDR3 has 16 residues. The germline gives CDR1 SGHAT, CDR2 FQNNGV. V was shortened by 1 base and J by 3 bases, with 16 bases between the two germline ends. The CDR3 here is CASSLGGTRVHYEQYF. CDR3 DNA sequence: TGTGCCAGCAGCTTAGGGGGGACCCGGGTGCACTACGAGCAGTACTTC. Looking up the rest from reference TRBV11-2 and TRBJ2-7 gives the full variable domain: EAGVAQSPRYKIIEKRQSVAFWCNPISGHATLYWYQQILGQGPKLLIQFQNNGVVDDSQLPKDRFSAERLKGVDSTLKIQPAKLEDSAVYLCASSLGGTRVHYEQYFGPGTRLTVT.

This clonotype was seen only a few times. The CDR3 coding sequence is TGCGCCAGCAGCTTGGCCGTCTGGGAGTACCAAGAGACCCAGTACTTC. Protein product: CASSLAVWEYQETQYF. This chain connects TRBV5-1 to TRBJ2-5, with D perhaps matching TRBD2 (5 bases). The V gene's germline CDR1 is SGHRS and CDR2 YFSETQ. This CDR3 has 16 amino acids. V gave up 0 bases and J gave up 0 bases, with 12 bases separating them.

This clonotype showed up just once. This rearrangement joins TRBV7-6 to TRBJ2-1; TRBD1 is a possible D gene (5 bases). V was pared by 0 bases and J by 9 bases, with 15 bases between. This CDR3 comprises 15 residues. Looked up from germline, CDR1 is SGHVS and CDR2 is FNYEAQ. The CDR3 reads CASSLAGVDLGEQFF. The CDR3 DNA reads TGTGCCAGCAGCTTAGCAGGGGTTGACTTGGGTGAGCAGTTCTTC.

This clonotype occurred a few times. The V call is TRBV12-3 or TRBV12-4, the J call TRBJ1-3, with no clear D. V was trimmed by 3 bases and J by 3 bases, leaving 6 bases between them. The CDR3 is made up of 13 amino acids. CDR3 residues: CASSFPGGNTIYF. CDR3 nucleotides: TGTGCCAGCAGTTTTCCAGGTGGAAACACCATATATTTT.